These 29 T cell receptor beta chains came from one sample sequenced in a study of control samples from healthy donors and cancer patients. Profiled with immunoSEQ multiplex PCR; TCRdb holds only in-frame clones, not every one. Among roughly 170,000 clones, 88% were seen once, and the ten largest hold around 5%. The material sequenced was blood. The origin of the receptors is a woman in her thirties in good health.

J is TRBJ2-5 and V is TRBV2; no firm D call. The CDR3 covers 13 residues. The germline gives CDR1 SNHLY, CDR2 FYNNEI. Trimming removed 7 bases from V and 1 base from J, with 10 bases in between. Here the CDR3 DNA reads TGTGCCAGCACCCTGGAGATCCAAGAGACCCAGTACTTC. Translation gives CASTLEIQETQYF. Complete variable domain (other parts from reference TRBV2 and TRBJ2-5): EPEVTQTPSHQVTQMGQEVILRCVPISNHLYFYWYRQILGQKVEFLVSFYNNEISEKSEIFDDQFSVERPDGSNFTLKIRSTKLEDSAMYFCASTLEIQETQYFGPGTRLLVL.

The table lists this clone with a few counts. The chain links TRBV2 to TRBJ1-1, with a possible D match to TRBD1 (6 bases). V lost 3 bases and J lost 6, with 14 bases in between. The CDR3 has 14 residues. Germline V gives CDR1 SNHLY, CDR2 FYNNEI. In DNA form, the CDR3 reads TGTGCCAGCAGTGAGGTACAGGGCGGCGCTGAAGCTTTCTTT. Its protein is CASSEVQGGAEAFF. Together with reference TRBV2 and TRBJ1-1, the CDR3 gives the full variable domain: EPEVTQTPSHQVTQMGQEVILRCVPISNHLYFYWYRQILGQKVEFLVSFYNNEISEKSEIFDDQFSVERPDGSNFTLKIRSTKLEDSAMYFCASSEVQGGAEAFFGQGTRLTVV.

The chain has TRBV6-2 or TRBV6-3 and TRBJ1-2; D not resolved. The CDR3 has 12 amino acids. Germline-derived CDR1 and CDR2 are MNHEY and SVGEGT. V was shortened by 2 bases and J by 8 bases, with 9 bases between the two germline ends. The CDR3 sequence is CASSYDSRGYTF. CDR3 DNA: TGTGCCAGCAGTTACGACTCAAGGGGCTACACCTTC.

The chain combines TRBV7-9 with TRBJ1-2, with 9 bases aligning to TRBD1. Germline CDR1 reads SEHNR; CDR2 reads FQNEAQ (reference sequence). There are 16 residues in the CDR3. Trimming cost V 2 bases and J 4 bases; bases outside gene matches: 8. In DNA form, the CDR3 reads TGTGCCAGCAGCTTAAGAAACAGGGGGCCTTTCTATGGCTACACCTTC. Translating gives CASSLRNRGPFYGYTF. The entire variable domain, with the rest obtained from reference TRBV7-9 and TRBJ1-2, is as follows: DTGVSQNPRHKITKRGQNVTFRCDPISEHNRLYWYRQTLGQGPEFLTYFQNEAQLEKSRLLSDRFSAERPKGSFSTLEIQRTEQGDSAMYLCASSLRNRGPFYGYTFGSGTRLTVV.

Details on this clone: At one of its ends the junction is not consistent with the germline gene, which may arise from a read error. The chain joins TRBV19 to TRBJ1-1; D ambiguous. The CDR3 consists of 11 residues. Germline V gives CDR1 LNHDA, CDR2 SQIVND (reference sequence). Written as DNA, the CDR3 is TGTGCCAGTCGTATTAACACTGAAGCTTTCTTT. Its translation is CASRINTEAFF.

This clone is a singleton in its sample. This chain uses TRBV5-4 with TRBJ2-1, with D possibly TRBD2 on 7 matching bases. CDR3 length equals 15 residues. The V gene lost 7 bases and the J gene lost 5 bases, with 19 bases spanning the gap. Germline V gene sequence: CDR1 SGHNT, CDR2 YYREEE (reference sequence). The CDR3 loop reads CASELGGDINNEQFF. In nucleotides, the CDR3 is TGTGCCAGCGAGTTGGGAGGGGACATAAACAATGAGCAGTTCTTC.

This clone was seen a single time. This sequence joins TRBV4-1 and TRBJ2-1; maybe TRBD2 (5 bases). The CDR3 has 14 amino acids. The germline V gene has CDR1 MGHRA and CDR2 YSYEKL. Trimming stripped 4 bases from V and 5 bases from J, with 12 bases between. Here the CDR3 DNA reads TGCGCCAGCAGCCTCAACCGGGGTGACAATGAGCAGTTCTTC. This translates into CASSLNRGDNEQFF.

This chain connects TRBV13 to TRBJ1-6, with 9 bases identical to TRBD1. Trimming took 3 bases from V and 8 from J; bases not matched to a gene: 2. There are 14 residues in the CDR3. Looked up from germline, CDR1 is PRHDT and CDR2 is FYEKMQ (reference sequence). The CDR3 bases are TGTGCCAGCAGCTTCCGGGACAGGGATTCACCCCTCCACTTT. Translated, it gives CASSFRDRDSPLHF.

V gene TRBV4-2 combines with J gene TRBJ1-3; 8 nucleotides align to TRBD1. Germline trimming cut 4 bases from V and 6 bases from J; bases unmatched to any gene: 14. Germline loops: CDR1 LGHNA, CDR2 YNFKEQ. The CDR3 consists of 17 residues. The CDR3 sequence: CASSPQGGGQVENTIYF. CDR3 DNA: TGTGCCAGCAGCCCCCAGGGAGGGGGACAGGTTGAAAACACCATATATTTT.

This clone was recorded only once. The chain carries TRBV27 and TRBJ1-6, with D perhaps matching TRBD1 (5 bases). There are 16 residues in the CDR3. The germline gives CDR1 MNHEY, CDR2 SMNVEV (reference sequence). Trimming stripped 7 bases from V and 7 bases from J, with 20 bases between. Written as DNA, the CDR3 is TGTGCCAGCAACGCAATCTCTCAGGGCAAAAATTCACCCCTCCACTTT. Translating gives CASNAISQGKNSPLHF.

The rearrangement links TRBV11-3 to TRBJ2-6; TRBD1 or TRBD2 may be the D gene (5 bases each). V lost 1 base and J lost 3, with 10 bases in between. CDR1 is SGHNT, CDR2 YENEEA, per germline. CDR3 size: 16 residues. In DNA, the CDR3 is TGTGCCAGCAGCTTAGCAGGGAGAGGTGGGGCCAACGTCCTGACTTTC. Protein product: CASSLAGRGGANVLTF. The full variable domain, with the rest looked up from reference TRBV11-3 and TRBJ2-6, is EAGVVQSPRYKIIEKKQPVAFWCNPISGHNTLYWYLQNLGQGPELLIRYENEEAVDDSQLPKDRFSAERLKGVDSTLKIQPAELGDSAVYLCASSLAGRGGANVLTFGAGSRLTVL.

This clone was picked up one time. V usage is TRBV28 and J usage is TRBJ2-6; possibly TRBD1 for D (5 bases). V lost 8 bases and J lost 3, with 11 bases in between. The germline CDR1 and CDR2 sequences are MDHEN and SYDVKM. The CDR3 is 14 amino acids. The CDR3 loop is CASGQGIGANVLTF. CDR3 coding DNA: TGTGCCAGCGGCCAGGGAATTGGGGCCAACGTCCTGACTTTC.

J is TRBJ2-7 and V is TRBV7-9; TRBD2 matches 7 bases. V shed 0 bases and J 4 bases; nucleotides not matched to a gene: 6. The CDR3 contains 15 residues. CDR1 is SEHNR, CDR2 FQNEAQ, per germline (reference sequence). The CDR3 region has the DNA TGTGCCAGCAGCTTAGCGCTAGCGGTCGGGTACGAGCAGTACTTC. It is translated as CASSLALAVGYEQYF.

The chain combines TRBV18 with TRBJ1-5, with D unclear. V was shortened by 2 bases and J by 7 bases, with 9 bases between the two germline ends. From germline, CDR1 is KGHSH and CDR2 LQKENI. This CDR3 has 13 amino acids. CDR3 bases: TGTGCCAGCTCACCAGGGTCCGACCAGCCCCAGCATTTT. Translation: CASSPGSDQPQHF.

The chain employs TRBV7-8 and TRBJ1-1; no firm D call. Trimming took off 4 bases at V and 0 bases at J, with 9 bases between the two ends. The CDR3 contains 14 residues. Germline V gives CDR1 SGHVS, CDR2 FQNEAQ. The DNA of the CDR3 is TGTGCCAGCAGCTCCCGGACGGTGAACACTGAAGCTTTCTTT. Translating it yields CASSSRTVNTEAFF.

V gene TRBV2 combines with J gene TRBJ2-7; TRBD1 is a possible D gene (6 bases). The CDR3 is 13 amino acids. Between the trimmed V and J ends, which lost 6 bases and 4 bases, there was a span of 13 bases. CDR1 and CDR2 from the germline V gene are SNHLY and FYNNEI. CDR3 protein: CASRMQGSYEQYV. CDR3 DNA sequence: TGTGCCAGCAGAATGCAGGGGTCGTACGAGCAGTACGTC.

The chain couples TRBV18 to TRBJ1-1, with D unclear. Germline values: CDR1 KGHSH, CDR2 LQKENI. The length of the CDR3 is 12 residues. V lost 6 bases, J lost 8 bases, and 13 bases lay in between. The CDR3 DNA sequence: TGTGCCAGCTCCCGCCCGGGAGAAGAAGCTTTCTTT. Its translation is CASSRPGEEAFF.

The chain uses TRBV13 and TRBJ2-2; D is unclear. The CDR3 loop spans 13 amino acids. From germline, CDR1 is PRHDT and CDR2 FYEKMQ (reference sequence). The ends were cut back, 5 bases at V and 3 bases at J, with 7 bases in the middle. The CDR3 loop reads CASSPLDTGELFF. DNA of the CDR3: TGTGCCAGCAGCCCCCTGGACACCGGGGAGCTGTTTTTT.

The chain employs TRBV2 and TRBJ2-2, with D unresolved. Trimming left V 6 bases short and J 2 bases short, with 10 bases between. The CDR3 runs 14 residues. Germline CDR1 and CDR2: SNHLY and FYNNEI. This CDR3 reads CASRRPTNTGELFF. CDR3 nucleotides: TGTGCCAGCAGGAGGCCGACAAACACCGGGGAGCTGTTTTTT.

J is TRBJ2-5 and V is TRBV9, with D possibly being TRBD1 or TRBD2 (7 bases each). The CDR3 covers 16 residues. The germline V gene encodes CDR1 SGDLS and CDR2 YYNGEE. V was clipped by 4 bases and J by 4 bases, with 20 bases between them. DNA for the CDR3: TGTGCCAGCAGCCATCGACAGGGACCGGGGGGAGAGACCCAGTACTTC. Residues: CASSHRQGPGGETQYF. Full variable domain (rest looked up from reference TRBV9 and TRBJ2-5): DSGVTQTPKHLITATGQRVTLRCSPRSGDLSVYWYQQSLDQGLQFLIQYYNGEERAKGNILERFSAQQFPDLHSELNLSSLELGDSALYFCASSHRQGPGGETQYFGPGTRLLVL.

The chain employs TRBV5-1 and TRBJ2-5; D unclear. Per germline, CDR1 SGHRS and CDR2 YFSETQ. This CDR3 has 14 residues. Trimming stripped 4 bases from V and 3 bases from J, with 13 bases between. This CDR3 reads CASSVGSGEETQYF. CDR3 DNA sequence: TGCGCCAGCAGCGTCGGATCGGGCGAAGAGACCCAGTACTTC.

This clone has just a few counts. V is TRBV29-1 and J is TRBJ2-3; unclear D gene. Trimming shortened V by 6 bases and J by 2 bases, and 9 bases separated the two germline ends. This CDR3 comprises 12 residues. CDR1 is SQVTM and CDR2 is ANQGSEA in the germline V gene. For the CDR3, the DNA is TGCAGCGTGGGCCTTTTCACAGATACGCAGTATTTT. It specifies CSVGLFTDTQYF.

The V call is TRBV28, the J call TRBJ2-1; TRBD2 aligns across 14 bases. With V trimmed by 4 bases and J by 7 bases, 15 bases remained unmatched. CDR3 length: 19 amino acids. Looked up from germline, CDR1 is MDHEN and CDR2 is SYDVKM. CDR3 amino acids: CASSYPRTSGRKGVNEQFF. DNA of the CDR3: TGTGCCAGCAGTTACCCCCGGACTAGCGGGAGGAAGGGGGTAAATGAGCAGTTCTTC. Full variable domain (rest looked up from reference TRBV28 and TRBJ2-1): DVKVTQSSRYLVKRTGEKVFLECVQDMDHENMFWYRQDPGLGLRLIYFSYDVKMKEKGDIPEGYSVSREKKERFSLILESASTNQTSMYLCASSYPRTSGRKGVNEQFFGPGTRLTVL.

V usage is TRBV30 and J usage is TRBJ1-3, with D hard to call. There are 16 residues in the CDR3. Germline loops: CDR1 GTSNPN, CDR2 SVGIG (reference sequence). V lost 1 base to trimming and J lost 0 bases, with 13 bases between them. The CDR3 sequence: CAWSASRTASGNTIYF. The CDR3 bases are TGTGCCTGGAGTGCATCACGGACCGCCTCTGGAAACACCATATATTTT.

The V call is TRBV5-1, the J call TRBJ2-7; 7 nucleotides align to TRBD1. Germline values: CDR1 SGHRS, CDR2 YFSETQ. V shed 3 bases, J shed 6 bases, and the junction held 6 bases outside the gene matches. CDR3 size: 13 residues. The CDR3 here is CASSSGTESEQYF. The CDR3 nucleotides read TGCGCCAGCAGCTCCGGGACAGAGAGCGAGCAGTACTTC.

The chain is built from TRBV5-1 and TRBJ2-7, with 9 bases identical to TRBD2. The CDR3 spans 15 residues. Germline CDR1 is SGHRS and CDR2 is YFSETQ. V shed 2 bases, J shed 4 bases, and the junction held 7 bases outside the gene matches. This CDR3 is CASSLGTSGPYEQYV. Here the CDR3 DNA reads TGCGCCAGCAGCTTAGGAACTAGCGGGCCTTACGAGCAGTACGTC.

The V and J genes are TRBV14 and TRBJ2-1, with D uncertain. V lost 1 base and J 7 bases, leaving 8 bases between the germline ends. CDR1 is SGHDN and CDR2 is FVKESK in the germline V gene. CDR3 length equals 13 residues. The CDR3 coding sequence is TGTGCCAGCAGCCAAGTCCGTGGGAATGAGCAGTTCTTC. It is translated as CASSQVRGNEQFF.

The gene calls are TRBV28 and TRBJ1-2; D unresolved. Germline CDR1 MDHEN, CDR2 SYDVKM. Trimming shortened V by 5 bases and J by 7 bases, and 11 bases separated the two germline ends. The CDR3 has 12 amino acids. Here the CDR3 reads CASSPYKGGYTF. Written as DNA, the CDR3 is TGTGCCAGCAGTCCATACAAGGGTGGCTACACCTTC.

This chain joins TRBV5-6 and TRBJ2-7, with D perhaps TRBD1 or TRBD2 (5 bases each). V was pared by 2 bases and J by 5 bases, with 14 bases between. CDR3 length equals 14 residues. CDR1 SGHDT and CDR2 YYEEEE come from the germline V gene. CDR3 amino acids: CASSFLGAKHEQYV. DNA of the CDR3: TGTGCCAGCAGCTTCCTCGGGGCCAAACACGAGCAGTACGTC.